The T cell receptor (beta chain) described here comes from a study of control samples from healthy donors and cancer patients. The V end was cut by 6 bases, the J end by 9 bases, with 14 bases between. CDR3 length: 12 amino acids. From germline, CDR1 is SNHLY and CDR2 FYNNEI. Sequencing used immunoSEQ multiplex PCR; TCRdb keeps in-frame clones, though not all of them. This table holds tens of thousands of clones, less than 90% found once. The sequencing sample was made of blood. The origin of this receptor is a woman in her seventies in good health. The rearrangement links TRBV2 to TRBJ1-2; perhaps TRBD1 as D (5 bases). The CDR3 loop reads CASSRDRGSYTF. Here the CDR3 DNA reads TGTGCCAGCAGCCGGGACCGCGGGAGCTACACCTTC.